The 10 T cell receptor beta chains presented below share a single source sample, sequenced in a study of cytomegalovirus exposure and HLA in healthy donors. PCR employed 60 Vbeta and 13 Jbeta primers. Clones were read by immunoSEQ multiplex PCR, and TCRdb kept only the in-frame ones, dropping some. The sample has more than 140,000 clones; about 77% are singletons. The sequenced material came from PBMCs. The source of these receptors is a female donor in good health and CMV-seronegative.

The chain employs TRBV6-5 and TRBJ2-5; TRBD1 agrees at 9 bases. The DNA end is more similar to TRBJ2-7, so the J call may be wrong. Germline-derived CDR1 and CDR2 are MNHEY and SVGAGI. This CDR3 is built from 15 residues. This chain's CDR3 is CASSVAGTGLYEQYF. The CDR3 DNA reads TGTGCCAGCAGTGTTGCCGGGACAGGGCTCTACGAGCAGTACTTC.

The chain joins TRBV7-2 to TRBJ2-5; weak D call: TRBD1 (5 bases). Trimming removed 1 base at V and 5 bases at J, with 8 bases between. The CDR3 is made up of 13 amino acids. The germline CDR1 and CDR2 sequences are SGHTA and FQGNSA. The CDR3 is CASSLGQGETQYF. The CDR3 nucleotides read TGTGCCAGCAGCTTAGGCCAGGGTGAGACCCAGTACTTC.

In this sample, this clone turned up once. J is TRBJ2-6 and V is TRBV6-1; D gene ambiguous. The CDR3 covers 15 residues. Trimming removed 2 bases at V and 0 bases at J, with 5 bases between. Germline V gene sequence: CDR1 MNHNS, CDR2 SASEGT. The CDR3 DNA reads TGTGCCAGCAGTGAACAGGACTCTGGGGCCAACGTCCTGACTTTC. Its translation is CASSEQDSGANVLTF.

The DNA for the CDR3 is TGTGCCAGCAGCATAAACAGGGAAGCGGACTATGGCTACACCTTC. Translation gives CASSINREADYGYTF. The chain uses TRBV28 and TRBJ1-2, with a possible D match to TRBD1 (6 bases). Germline V lookup: CDR1 MDHEN, CDR2 SYDVKM. Trimming took 6 bases from V and 3 from J, leaving 17 bases between them. The CDR3 is 15 amino acids.

This chain connects TRBV7-9 to TRBJ1-2; D is possibly TRBD1 (5 bases). Germline assignment: CDR1 SEHNR and CDR2 FQNEAQ (reference sequence). The CDR3 is made up of 14 amino acids. Trimming stripped 1 base from V and 8 bases from J, with 14 bases between. CDR3 residues: CASSLGFGGSGYTF. The CDR3 region has the DNA TGTGCCAGCAGCTTAGGATTCGGGGGGAGCGGCTACACCTTC.

This clone appeared once. The rearrangement uses TRBV6-1 and TRBJ2-7; the D is unclear. The ends were cut back, 2 bases at V and 6 bases at J, with 8 bases in the middle. There are 12 residues in the CDR3. Germline-derived CDR1 and CDR2 are MNHNS and SASEGT. The CDR3 coding sequence is TGTGCCAGCAGTGAAACTTTCCGCGAGCAGTACTTC. It yields the protein CASSETFREQYF.

V and J are TRBV19 and TRBJ2-2; D not resolved. V gave up 4 bases and J gave up 2 bases, with 11 bases separating them. CDR1 and CDR2 (germline): LNHDA, SQIVND (reference sequence). The CDR3 covers 15 residues. CDR3 residues: CASSRENPNTGELFF. DNA of the CDR3: TGTGCCAGTAGTAGAGAAAATCCTAACACCGGGGAGCTGTTTTTT.

The table lists this clone with a few counts. The chain combines TRBV11-2 with TRBJ1-1; D gene ambiguous. Looked up from germline, CDR1 is SGHAT and CDR2 is FQNNGV. V gave up 0 bases and J gave up 7 bases, with 12 bases separating them. The CDR3 runs 14 residues. The CDR3 loop reads CASSLDFPHNEAFF. The CDR3, as DNA: TGTGCCAGCAGCTTAGATTTCCCACACAATGAAGCTTTCTTT.

The chain is built from TRBV18 and TRBJ2-7; TRBD1 agrees at 8 bases. V shed 1 base, J shed 7 bases, and the junction held 9 bases outside the gene matches. The CDR3 spans 15 residues. Germline V gene lookup returns CDR1 KGHSH and CDR2 LQKENI. The DNA of the CDR3 is TGTGCCAGCTCACCACGGCGCCAGGGGGCGGGTGAGCAGTACTTC. Translated, it gives CASSPRRQGAGEQYF. The whole variable domain, filled in from reference TRBV18 and TRBJ2-7, reads NAGVMQNPRHLVRRRGQEARLRCSPMKGHSHVYWYRQLPEEGLKFMVYLQKENIIDESGMPKERFSAEFPKEGPSILRIQQVVRGDSAAYFCASSPRRQGAGEQYFGPGTRLTVT.

The CDR3 region is CASSEAGTNEKLFF. The CDR3 DNA reads as TGTGCCAGCAGCGAGGCAGGGACTAATGAAAAACTGTTTTTT. The genes are TRBV5-4 and TRBJ1-4, with D possibly TRBD1 on 5 matching bases. The CDR3 length is 14 residues. The germline V gene has CDR1 SGHNT and CDR2 YYREEE (reference sequence). Trimming took off 4 bases at V and 2 bases at J, with 9 bases between the two ends.